These T cell receptor beta chains were read from a single sample in a study of T cells after posttransplantation cyclophosphamide. Assay used: immunoSEQ multiplex PCR; TCRdb lists only in-frame clones, some missing. The sample shows about 34,000 clones, none of them appearing just once. Sequencing was carried out using PBMCs. The receptors were sampled from a woman aged 50 to 60 in good health and a related stem cell transplant donor. CDR3s include the opening cysteine and the closing phenylalanine or tryptophan. The D gene is left open where the match is weak. Part of the rows lack a size; the others show once, few, many or a class for expanded clones.

v_gene	j_gene	abundance	d_gene	CDR3aa	CDR3nt
TRBV28	TRBJ2-7	-	-	CATGADSGTRGFYEQYF	TGTGCCACTGGGGCAGATTCCGGGACAAGGGGTTTCTACGAGCAGTACTTC
TRBV10-3	TRBJ1-1	many	-	CAISLGGGYTEAFF	TGTGCCATCAGTTTGGGGGGGGGTTACACTGAAGCTTTCTTT
TRBV15	TRBJ2-5	few	-	CATSRDPGRETQYF	TGTGCCACCAGCAGAGATCCTGGCAGGGAGACCCAGTACTTC
TRBV6-2/TRBV6-3	TRBJ1-2	many	-	CASSYAASGPSGYTF	TGTGCCAGCAGTTACGCGGCGTCAGGGCCGTCGGGCTACACCTTC
TRBV11-3	TRBJ2-5	few	-	CASSRGGQGKGETQYF	TGTGCCAGCAGCCGAGGCGGGCAGGGGAAAGGAGAGACCCAGTACTTC
TRBV7-3	TRBJ1-1	many	-	CASSLTGDMNTEAFF	TGTGCCAGCAGCTTGACAGGAGACATGAACACTGAAGCTTTCTTT
TRBV7-3	TRBJ2-5	few	TRBD1	CASSLQGAGETQYF	TGTGCCAGCAGTTTACAGGGGGCGGGGGAGACCCAGTACTTC
TRBV30	TRBJ1-5	many	-	CAWSVPLGLQPQHF	TGTGCCTGGAGTGTACCCCTCGGTTTGCAGCCCCAGCATTTT
TRBV28	TRBJ2-7	-	TRBD1	CASSLSTLGDRSYEQYF	TGTGCCAGCAGTTTATCAACGTTAGGGGACAGATCCTACGAGCAGTACTTC
TRBV5-1	TRBJ2-2	many	-	CASSPLTANTGELFF	TGCGCCAGCAGCCCACTGACAGCGAACACCGGGGAGCTGTTTTTT
TRBV19	TRBJ2-3	-	TRBD2	CASRASGTDTQYF	TGTGCCAGTAGGGCTAGCGGAACAGATACGCAGTATTTT
TRBV7-8	TRBJ1-2	-	TRBD1	CASSFTHLTGRSGYTF	TGTGCCAGCAGCTTCACCCACCTGACAGGGAGAAGTGGCTACACCTTC
TRBV13	TRBJ1-1	many	-	CASSSFFFEAFF	TGTGCCAGCAGCTCTTTTTTCTTTGAAGCTTTCTTT
TRBV4-3	TRBJ2-2	many	TRBD2	CASTPGLAGGPYTGELFF	TGCGCCAGCACCCCAGGACTAGCGGGAGGGCCTTACACCGGGGAGCTGTTTTTT
TRBV6-1	TRBJ1-4	many	TRBD1	CASSPTGVEEKLFF	TGTGCCAGCAGTCCGACAGGGGTGGAGGAAAAACTGTTTTTT
TRBV5-1	TRBJ1-3	many	TRBD1	CASSQDRAGNTIYF	TGCGCCAGCAGTCAGGACAGGGCGGGAAACACCATATATTTT
TRBV6-5	TRBJ1-1	many	-	CASSPATAGTEAFF	TGTGCCAGCAGTCCGGCCACCGCAGGCACTGAAGCTTTCTTT
TRBV7-6	TRBJ2-3	many	TRBD2	CASRELAGTDTQYF	TGTGCCAGCAGAGAACTAGCGGGCACAGATACGCAGTATTTT
TRBV19	TRBJ2-3	many	TRBD1	CASSIQGVLTDTQYF	TGTGCCAGTAGTATTCAGGGGGTCCTCACAGATACGCAGTATTTT
TRBV27	TRBJ2-1	many	TRBD2	CASSSSGLTYNEQFF	TGTGCCAGCAGTTCTAGCGGGCTAACCTACAATGAGCAGTTCTTC
TRBV9	TRBJ1-4	many	-	CASSPDSYLPKLFF	TGTGCCAGCAGCCCCGACAGTTATTTGCCAAAACTGTTTTTT
TRBV11-1	TRBJ2-1	many	TRBD2	CASSKLADNEQFF	TGTGCCAGCAGCAAACTAGCGGACAATGAGCAGTTCTTC
TRBV7-9	TRBJ2-1	many	TRBD1	CASGQKGGQVYNEQFF	TGTGCCAGCGGCCAAAAGGGGGGACAGGTATACAATGAGCAGTTCTTC
TRBV9	TRBJ1-2	few	-	CASSTKGEEYGYTF	TGTGCCAGCAGCACAAAAGGGGAAGAATATGGCTACACCTTC
TRBV5-1	TRBJ2-1	many	-	CASSLGVTAINEQFF	TGCGCCAGCAGCTTGGGAGTCACCGCGATCAATGAGCAGTTCTTC